This TCR beta chain was recovered during a study of blood T cell repertoires in COVID-19 (dated by TCRdb to the early 2020s). Describing the broader study: The collaborator samples originated in the United States, Italy and Spain and spanned the acute and convalescent phases of COVID-19. The material from the prospective study consisted of cDNA or gDNA derived from T cells, B-cell-depleted T cells, or PBMCs. Subjects who had been exposed to COVID-19, were actively infected with it, or had recovered from it provided the deeply sampled blood TCRbeta repertoires that made up the dataset. A freely available public database, intended as a resource for researchers studying the immune response to SARS-CoV-2, is where the repertoires were released. Samples were obtained from the ongoing ImmuneRACE study (first 160 participants) and from some 1,200 subjects provided by 6 global collaborators. A de-identified subject ID, COVID-19 status, age in years and sex were almost always included in the sample metadata. HLA class I and class II types, where available, came from metadata supplied by the sample provider rather than from assay-based typing.

Overall study outcomes, separate from this receptor: The quantity of clinical and demographic metadata differed by source and by participant and was supplied without curation.

Participants in the prospective study were enrolled through a virtual design, were aged about 18 to 100 years, and lived in roughly 26 United States geographic areas. Cohort assignment in the prospective study relied on participant-reported clinical history from a screening survey and a study questionnaire. Recovered participants in ImmuneRACE Cohort 3 were defined as having two consecutive negative NP/OP PCR tests, clearance from a healthcare professional, or resolution of symptoms. Mobile phlebotomists in the prospective study collected whole blood, serum and a nasopharyngeal or oropharyngeal swab from every participant. Additional blood draws and questionnaires over an approximately 2-month period could optionally be provided by prospective study participants. Blood samples from the prospective study were shipped frozen or at room temperature prior to DNA extraction. As for this clone: Its cognate antigen has yet to be identified. No base-level quality is on record; no much larger clone is a single base apart.

TCRbeta CDR3 regions were amplified from genomic DNA using the immunoSEQ Assay, a bias-controlled multiplex PCR. Per the original workflow: Nucleated cell counts per sample were estimated from amplification of reference gene primers within the assay. To quantify the absolute abundance of each unique TCRbeta CDR3 rearrangement, sequence reads were collapsed and filtered. For each sample, productive Simpson clonality was calculated as the square root of Simpson's diversity index over productive rearrangements. In TCRdb, the immuneACCESS table is reduced to in-frame sequences with V and J assigned. These tables do not hold every clone; where another copy was compared, an unresolved V gene accounts for under half, and the others remain unexplained. Clone size and V and J calls were adopted from that table, with D and trimming inferred from the DNA. Present in this sample are hundreds of thousands of clones, around 86% of which were seen just once. The ten top clones hold about 4% of the sample.

Sequenced sample: PBMCs or T cells enriched from blood (not recorded which). The receptor was isolated from a man under 40 who had recovered from COVID-19.

CDR3 region: CASSLVPYEQYF. The base sequence is TGTGCCAGCAGTCTAGTTCCCTACGAGCAGTACTTC. The chain couples TRBV2 to TRBJ2-7, with the D gene uncertain. From its cysteine to its phenylalanine, the CDR3 spans 12 amino acids. Of the read, only the CDR3 DNA is kept; its 36 bases are in frame from base 1. V and J are truncated by 5 bases and 2 bases respectively, leaving an intervening sequence of 7 bases. CDR1 and CDR2 (SNHLY, FYNNEI) derive from the germline V gene.